These 27 T cell receptor beta chains originate from one sample sequenced in a study of T cell changes during pregnancy in multiple sclerosis. Assay used: immunoSEQ multiplex PCR; TCRdb lists only in-frame clones, some missing. The table includes 48,000 or so clones, 80% to 95% detected once. The sample here was CD4+ T cells from peripheral blood mononuclear cells, taken in the second trimester of pregnancy. These receptors all come from a female donor in good health, enrolled as a control in a pregnancy study.

The rearrangement links TRBV11-3 to TRBJ2-3; 8 nucleotides align to TRBD1. The V gene end was trimmed by 2 bases and the J gene end by 4 bases; junction bases not matched to a gene: 11. The germline CDR1 and CDR2 sequences are SGHNT and YENEEA. There are 17 residues in the CDR3. CDR3 loop: CASSLSGQAPPADTQYF. DNA of the CDR3: TGTGCCAGCAGCTTATCGGGACAGGCCCCTCCAGCAGATACGCAGTATTTT.

The chain carries TRBV5-4 and TRBJ1-1; TRBD1 matches at 9 bases. This CDR3 is built from 14 residues. V lost 2 bases to trimming and J lost 6 bases; unmatched junction nucleotides: 5. Germline CDR1 is SGHNT and CDR2 is YYREEE (reference sequence). The CDR3 nucleotides read TGTGCCAGCAGCTTAGGCACAGGGGGCTCTGAAGCTTTCTTT. It specifies CASSLGTGGSEAFF.

V is TRBV28 and J is TRBJ2-5, with D perhaps matching TRBD2 (7 bases). V lost 6 bases to trimming and J lost 5 bases, with 13 bases between them. The V gene's germline CDR1 is MDHEN and CDR2 SYDVKM. The CDR3 runs 13 residues. The CDR3 region is CASRGGGRETQYF. CDR3 sequence (DNA): TGTGCCAGCAGAGGGGGGGGCCGGGAGACCCAGTACTTC.

The V and J genes are TRBV5-1 and TRBJ2-7; 9 positions match TRBD2. This CDR3 is 15 amino acids long. V was clipped by 0 bases and J by 4 bases; unmatched bases: 5. Germline V gene data show CDR1 as SGHRS and CDR2 as YFSETQ. The CDR3: CASSLESSGTYEQYF. CDR3 coding DNA: TGCGCCAGCAGCTTGGAGTCTAGCGGGACTTACGAGCAGTACTTC. Full variable domain (rest looked up from reference TRBV5-1 and TRBJ2-7): KAGVTQTPRYLIKTRGQQVTLSCSPISGHRSVSWYQQTPGQGLQFLFEYFSETQRNKGNFPGRFSGRQFSNSRSEMNVSTLELGDSALYLCASSLESSGTYEQYFGPGTRLTVT.

V is TRBV4-2 and J is TRBJ2-7; weak D call: TRBD1 (7 bases). The CDR3 is 15 residues long. CDR1 and CDR2 from the germline V gene are LGHNA and YNFKEQ. Trimming pared 4 bases from V and 4 bases from J, leaving 17 bases between. The CDR3 protein is CASSLDRDSPYEQYF. Written as DNA, the CDR3 is TGTGCCAGCAGCCTCGACAGGGACTCTCCTTACGAGCAGTACTTC.

This chain uses TRBV28 with TRBJ2-3, with 8 bases identical to TRBD2. CDR1 is MDHEN, CDR2 SYDVKM, per germline. V was pared by 7 bases and J by 2 bases, with 8 bases of the junction left unmatched. This CDR3 has 15 amino acids. The CDR3 region is CASKPAGVSTDTQYF. The DNA for the CDR3 is TGTGCCAGCAAGCCAGCGGGGGTCTCCACAGATACGCAGTATTTT.

The chain joins TRBV4-3 to TRBJ2-3; 10 bases fit TRBD2. The trim removed 0 bases at V and 3 bases at J, leaving 3 bases unmatched. CDR3 size: 16 residues. Germline assignment: CDR1 LGHNA and CDR2 YSLEER. CDR3 bases: TGCGCCAGCAGCCAAGATGGAGCGGGAGGGACAGATACGCAGTATTTT. Translation: CASSQDGAGGTDTQYF.

The V and J genes are TRBV27 and TRBJ2-7, with TRBD2 matching 8 bases. The trim removed 4 bases at V and 2 bases at J, leaving 1 base unmatched. CDR1 and CDR2 (germline): MNHEY, SMNVEV (reference sequence). This CDR3 is 13 amino acids long. CDR3 nucleotide sequence: TGTGCCAGCAGTTCGGGACTAGCCTACGAGCAGTACTTC. It specifies CASSSGLAYEQYF.

The V and J genes are TRBV28 and TRBJ2-7; a possible D gene is TRBD1 (5 bases). The CDR3 consists of 14 residues. With 8 bases removed from V and 2 bases from J, the gap between germline ends came to 16 bases. CDR1 MDHEN and CDR2 SYDVKM come from the germline V gene. CDR3 DNA: TGTGCCAGCGGGCTCCCGACAGAAGCCTACGAGCAGTACTTC. This sequence encodes CASGLPTEAYEQYF.

The gene calls are TRBV6-1 and TRBJ1-2, with D hard to call. Trimming took off 6 bases at V and 1 base at J, with 9 bases between the two ends. The length of the CDR3 is 13 residues. Germline lookup yields CDR1 MNHNS and CDR2 SASEGT. The CDR3 is CASRETDNYGYTF. CDR3 nucleotide sequence: TGTGCCAGCAGGGAAACAGATAACTATGGCTACACCTTC.

The chain recombines TRBV11-2 with TRBJ2-5; a weak D match, TRBD2 (6 bases). In germline, CDR1 is SGHAT, CDR2 FQNNGV. This CDR3 has 15 amino acids. The germline V and J ends were trimmed by 5 bases and 5 bases, with 18 bases remaining between them. CDR3 loop: CASSRRDSMEETQYF. CDR3 coding DNA: TGTGCCAGCAGCCGACGGGACTCGATGGAGGAGACCCAGTACTTC. Based on the CDR3 plus reference TRBV11-2 and TRBJ2-5, the full variable domain is EAGVAQSPRYKIIEKRQSVAFWCNPISGHATLYWYQQILGQGPKLLIQFQNNGVVDDSQLPKDRFSAERLKGVDSTLKIQPAKLEDSAVYLCASSRRDSMEETQYFGPGTRLLVL.

This clone appeared a single time. V gene TRBV28 combines with J gene TRBJ1-2, with D possibly being TRBD1 (5 bases). V dropped 7 bases and J dropped 4 bases, with 16 bases sitting between them. The CDR3 runs to 14 residues. Germline V gene sequence: CDR1 MDHEN, CDR2 SYDVKM. The CDR3 bases are TGTGCCAGCAATGACCAGAGGCAGGGCTATGGCTACACCTTC. Protein sequence: CASNDQRQGYGYTF.

A word on this clone: The junction and the germline gene differ at one end; a read error may be behind it. This chain connects TRBV7-7 to TRBJ2-5; D perhaps matches TRBD1 (6 bases). Germline CDR1 and CDR2: SSHAT and FNYEAQ (reference sequence). CDR3 length: 13 residues. The CDR3 DNA reads TGTGCTAGCAGCTACAGGGTTCAAGAGACCCAGTACTTC. Residues: CASSYRVQETQYF. The full variable domain, its missing parts supplied by reference TRBV7-7 and TRBJ2-5, is GAGVSQSPRYKVTKRGQDVTLRCDPISSHATLYWYQQALGQGPEFLTYFNYEAQPDKSGLPSDRFSAERPEGSISTLTIQRTEQRDSAMYRCASSYRVQETQYFGPGTRLLVL.

Note on this clone: Other nucleotide sequences in the sample specify the same CDR3. J is TRBJ2-7 and V is TRBV11-2; tentatively, D is TRBD1 (6 bases). Per the germline V gene, CDR1 is SGHAT and CDR2 is FQNNGV. V was shortened by 5 bases and J by 3 bases, with 8 bases between the two germline ends. The length of the CDR3 is 12 residues. The CDR3 loop reads CASSPDSYEQYF. CDR3 DNA: TGTGCCAGCAGCCCGGACAGCTACGAGCAGTACTTC.

V gene TRBV7-2 combines with J gene TRBJ1-5; TRBD1 is a possible D gene (6 bases). V was trimmed by 4 bases and J by 4 bases, leaving 11 bases between them. CDR1 and CDR2 from the germline V gene are SGHTA and FQGNSA. The CDR3 spans 14 residues. Written as DNA, the CDR3 is TGTGCCAGCAGCTCACCTGGACAGAATCAGCCCCAGCATTTT. It specifies CASSSPGQNQPQHF.

The V and J genes are TRBV30 and TRBJ2-4; D is possibly TRBD2 (5 bases). Trimming took off 0 bases at V and 1 base at J, with 16 bases between the two ends. The V gene's germline CDR1 is GTSNPN and CDR2 SVGIG (reference sequence). This CDR3 region has 17 residues. The CDR3 region has the DNA TGTGCCTGGAGTGTACGATTCGGGGAAGAGGCCAAAAACATTCAGTACTTC. Its protein product is CAWSVRFGEEAKNIQYF.

This clone was counted a single time. This chain links TRBV5-5 with TRBJ1-1; 7 bases match TRBD1. J was trimmed by 4 bases and V by 8 bases; bases with no gene match: 8. CDR1 is SGHKS, CDR2 YYEKEE, per germline (reference sequence). The CDR3 loop spans 13 amino acids. The CDR3 bases are TGTGCCAGTTCAGAGACAGGGCTCACTGAAGCTTTCTTT. It encodes CASSETGLTEAFF.

In its sample, this clone was seen once. This chain uses TRBV29-1 with TRBJ2-5; 12 bases agree with TRBD2. With V trimmed by 6 bases and J by 5 bases, 10 bases remained unmatched. The CDR3 loop spans 15 amino acids. The germline gives CDR1 SQVTM, CDR2 ANQGSEA. The CDR3 protein is CSVGGLAGRKETQYF. In nucleotides, the CDR3 is TGCAGCGTCGGCGGACTAGCGGGACGGAAGGAGACCCAGTACTTC.

The chain joins TRBV6-1 to TRBJ2-7, with a possible D match to TRBD2 (5 bases). V was pared by 0 bases and J by 4 bases, with 10 bases between. The CDR3 sequence is 14 residues long. Germline CDR1 MNHNS, CDR2 SASEGT. The DNA of the CDR3 is TGTGCCAGCAGTGAAGCTATCCGGGATTACGAGCAGTACTTC. It translates to CASSEAIRDYEQYF.

The chain recombines TRBV10-3 with TRBJ1-4; 10 nucleotides align to TRBD1. Trimming at V came to 6 bases and at J to 3 bases, leaving 4 bases not matched to a gene. The CDR3 is made up of 15 amino acids. The germline CDR1 and CDR2 sequences are ENHRY and SYGVKD. The CDR3, as DNA: TGTGCCATCAGGTCCGGGACAGGGGCTAATGAAAAACTGTTTTTT. Its protein is CAIRSGTGANEKLFF.

The V call is TRBV9, the J call TRBJ2-3; D is ambiguous. From germline, CDR1 is SGDLS and CDR2 YYNGEE. The CDR3 runs 15 residues. Trimming cost V 0 bases and J 0 bases, with 8 bases left between them. Written as DNA, the CDR3 is TGTGCCAGCAGCGTAGGCGGCGGAAGCACAGATACGCAGTATTTT. Translating gives CASSVGGGSTDTQYF. Combining the CDR3 with reference TRBV9 and TRBJ2-3 gives the whole variable domain DSGVTQTPKHLITATGQRVTLRCSPRSGDLSVYWYQQSLDQGLQFLIQYYNGEERAKGNILERFSAQQFPDLHSELNLSSLELGDSALYFCASSVGGGSTDTQYFGPGTRLTVL.

This rearrangement joins TRBV15 to TRBJ2-1; 9 bases are a match to TRBD2. The CDR3 spans 15 residues. In germline, CDR1 is LNHNV, CDR2 YYDKDF (reference sequence). V was pared by 5 bases and J by 2 bases, with 4 bases of the junction left unmatched. CDR3 nucleotides: TGTGCCACCAGCTCCATAGCGGGGGCCTACAATGAGCAGTTCTTC. It specifies CATSSIAGAYNEQFF.

This clone occurred once. The chain links TRBV9 to TRBJ2-1, with 14 positions matching TRBD2. The trim removed 2 bases at V and 6 bases at J, leaving 1 base unmatched. Germline lookup yields CDR1 SGDLS and CDR2 YYNGEE. This CDR3 spans 15 amino acids. The CDR3 DNA sequence: TGTGCCAGCAGCGTTGGGACTAGCGGGAGCAATGAGCAGTTCTTC. Its protein product is CASSVGTSGSNEQFF.

The chain recombines TRBV6-4 with TRBJ2-3; TRBD2 matches at 16 bases. The CDR3 sequence is 18 residues long. The germline CDR1 and CDR2 sequences are MRHNA and SNTAGT. V dropped 8 bases and J dropped 3; count of bases not matched to a gene: 11. This CDR3 is CASSPGLAGGPNTDTQYF. The CDR3 bases are TGTGCCAGCTCCCCGGGACTAGCGGGAGGGCCCAATACAGATACGCAGTATTTT.

The V and J genes are TRBV11-2 and TRBJ1-1, with 7 bases that match TRBD1. J gave up 1 base and V 3 bases, and 8 bases lay outside the gene matches. This CDR3 has 16 amino acids. Per germline, CDR1 SGHAT and CDR2 FQNNGV. In DNA form, the CDR3 reads TGTGCCAGCAGCTTTCACAGGGGCGGAGGGAACACTGAAGCTTTCTTT. This encodes CASSFHRGGGNTEAFF.

The rearrangement links TRBV9 to TRBJ2-5, with 13 bases fitting TRBD2. The CDR3 consists of 14 residues. J gave up 5 bases and V 3 bases, and 1 base lay outside the gene matches. Germline V gene data show CDR1 as SGDLS and CDR2 as YYNGEE. DNA for the CDR3: TGTGCCAGCAGCGCGACTAGCGGGAGGGAGACCCAGTACTTC. Its protein is CASSATSGRETQYF.

CDR3 region: CASSFRDSPLHF. The CDR3 DNA follows: TGTGCCAGCAGCTTCCGAGATTCACCCCTCCACTTT. V usage is TRBV7-8 and J usage is TRBJ1-6; D is uncertain. The V gene lost 3 bases and the J gene lost 8 bases, with 5 bases spanning the gap. CDR1 is SGHVS, CDR2 FQNEAQ, per germline. The length of the CDR3 is 12 residues.